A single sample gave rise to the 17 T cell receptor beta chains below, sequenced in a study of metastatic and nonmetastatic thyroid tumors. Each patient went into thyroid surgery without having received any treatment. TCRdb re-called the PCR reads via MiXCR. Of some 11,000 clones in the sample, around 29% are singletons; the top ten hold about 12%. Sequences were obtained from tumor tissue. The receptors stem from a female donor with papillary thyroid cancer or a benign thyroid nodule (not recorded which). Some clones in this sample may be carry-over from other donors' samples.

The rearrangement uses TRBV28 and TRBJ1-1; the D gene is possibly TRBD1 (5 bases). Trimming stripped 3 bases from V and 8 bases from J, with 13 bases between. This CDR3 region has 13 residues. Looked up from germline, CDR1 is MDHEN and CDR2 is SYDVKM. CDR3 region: CASSFSGQLEAFF. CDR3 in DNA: TGTGCCAGCAGTTTTTCAGGGCAACTCGAAGCTTTCTTT.

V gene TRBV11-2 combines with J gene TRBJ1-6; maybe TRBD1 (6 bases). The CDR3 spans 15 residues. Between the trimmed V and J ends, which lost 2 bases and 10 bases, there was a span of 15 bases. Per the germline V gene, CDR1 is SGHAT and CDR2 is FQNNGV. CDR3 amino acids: CASSLQDRLPSPLHF. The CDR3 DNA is TGTGCCAGCAGCTTACAAGACAGGTTACCATCACCCCTCCACTTT.

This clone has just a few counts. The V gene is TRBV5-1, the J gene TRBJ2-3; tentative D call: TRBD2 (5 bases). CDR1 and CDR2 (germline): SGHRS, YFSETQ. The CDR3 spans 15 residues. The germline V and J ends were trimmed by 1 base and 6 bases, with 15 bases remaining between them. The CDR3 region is CASSLTSGRLDTQYF. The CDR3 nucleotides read TGCGCCAGCAGCTTGACTAGTGGGAGATTGGATACGCAGTATTTT.

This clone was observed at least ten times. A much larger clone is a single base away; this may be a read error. Written as DNA, the CDR3 is TGTGCCCGTAGTAAGACAGGGGACTATGGCTACACCTTC. It is translated as CARSKTGDYGYTF. The chain uses TRBV19 and TRBJ1-2; 8 positions agree with TRBD1. CDR3 length equals 13 residues. Per germline, CDR1 LNHDA and CDR2 SQIVND (reference sequence).

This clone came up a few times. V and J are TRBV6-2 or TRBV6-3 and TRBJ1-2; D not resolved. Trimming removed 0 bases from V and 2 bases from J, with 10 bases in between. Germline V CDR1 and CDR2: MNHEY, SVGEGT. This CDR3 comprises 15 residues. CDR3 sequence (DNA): TGTGCCAGCAGTTACTCTGACACTTTCAACTATGGCTACACCTTC. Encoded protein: CASSYSDTFNYGYTF.

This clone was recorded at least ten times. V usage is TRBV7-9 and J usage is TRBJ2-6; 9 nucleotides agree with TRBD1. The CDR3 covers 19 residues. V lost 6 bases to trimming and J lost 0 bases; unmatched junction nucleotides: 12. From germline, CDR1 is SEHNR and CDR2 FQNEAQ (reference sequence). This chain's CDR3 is CASRRTGGEGGSGANVLTF. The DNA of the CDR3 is TGTGCCAGCAGGAGAACAGGGGGCGAAGGGGGCTCTGGGGCCAACGTCCTGACTTTC. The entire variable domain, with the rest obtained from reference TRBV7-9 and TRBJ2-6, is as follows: DTGVSQNPRHKITKRGQNVTFRCDPISEHNRLYWYRQTLGQGPEFLTYFQNEAQLEKSRLLSDRFSAERPKGSFSTLEIQRTEQGDSAMYLCASRRTGGEGGSGANVLTFGAGSRLTVL.

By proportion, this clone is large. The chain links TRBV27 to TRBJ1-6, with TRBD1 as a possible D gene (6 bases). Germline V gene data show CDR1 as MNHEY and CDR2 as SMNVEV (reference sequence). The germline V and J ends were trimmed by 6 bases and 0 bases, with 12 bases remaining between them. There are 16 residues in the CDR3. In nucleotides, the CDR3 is TGTGCCAGCAGAATCACAGGGAGCTCCTATAATTCACCCCTCCACTTT. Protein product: CASRITGSSYNSPLHF.

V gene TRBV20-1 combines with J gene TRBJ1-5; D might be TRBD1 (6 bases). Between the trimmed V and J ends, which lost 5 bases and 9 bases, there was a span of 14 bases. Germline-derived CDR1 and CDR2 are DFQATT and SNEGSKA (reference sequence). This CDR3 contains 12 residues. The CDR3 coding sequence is TGCAGTGCTGAGGGGGGATTTCGGCCCCAGCATTTT. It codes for CSAEGGFRPQHF.

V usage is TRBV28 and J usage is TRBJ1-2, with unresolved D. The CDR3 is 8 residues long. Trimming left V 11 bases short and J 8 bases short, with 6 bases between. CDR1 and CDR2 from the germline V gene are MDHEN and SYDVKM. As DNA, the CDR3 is TGTGCCCTCGGGGGCTACACCTTC. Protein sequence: CALGGYTF.

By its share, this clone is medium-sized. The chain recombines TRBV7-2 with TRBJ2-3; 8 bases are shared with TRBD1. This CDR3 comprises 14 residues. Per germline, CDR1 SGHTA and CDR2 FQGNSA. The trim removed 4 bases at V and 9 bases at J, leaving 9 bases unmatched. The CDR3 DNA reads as TGTGCCAGCAGCTCAGGGGGCTTTAGCCCAACGCAGTATTTT. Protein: CASSSGGFSPTQYF.

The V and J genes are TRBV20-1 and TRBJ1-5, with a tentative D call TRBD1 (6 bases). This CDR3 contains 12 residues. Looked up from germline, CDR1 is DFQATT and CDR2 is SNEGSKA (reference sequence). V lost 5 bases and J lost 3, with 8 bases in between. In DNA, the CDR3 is TGCAGTGCTGGGGACAACAATCAGCCCCAGCATTTT. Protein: CSAGDNNQPQHF.

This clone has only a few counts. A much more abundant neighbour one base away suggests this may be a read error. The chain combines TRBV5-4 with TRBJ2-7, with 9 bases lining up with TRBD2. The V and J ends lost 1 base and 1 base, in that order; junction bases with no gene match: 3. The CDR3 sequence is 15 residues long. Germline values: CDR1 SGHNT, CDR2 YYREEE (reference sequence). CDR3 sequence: CASSLFLAGSYEQYF. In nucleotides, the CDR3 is TGTGCCAGCAGCTTGTTTCTAGCGGGATCCTACGAGCAGTACTTC.

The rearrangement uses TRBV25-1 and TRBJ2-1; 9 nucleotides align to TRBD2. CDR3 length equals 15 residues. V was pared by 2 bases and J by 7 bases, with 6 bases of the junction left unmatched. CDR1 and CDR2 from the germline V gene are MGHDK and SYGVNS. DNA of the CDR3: TGTGCCAGCAGTGAAGGTAGCGGGAGTTGGAATGAGCAGTTCTTC. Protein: CASSEGSGSWNEQFF. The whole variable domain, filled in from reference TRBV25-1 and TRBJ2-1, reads EADIYQTPRYLVIGTGKKITLECSQTMGHDKMYWYQQDPGMELHLIHYSYGVNSTEKGDLSSESTVSRIRTEHFPLTLESARPSHTSQYLCASSEGSGSWNEQFFGPGTRLTVL.

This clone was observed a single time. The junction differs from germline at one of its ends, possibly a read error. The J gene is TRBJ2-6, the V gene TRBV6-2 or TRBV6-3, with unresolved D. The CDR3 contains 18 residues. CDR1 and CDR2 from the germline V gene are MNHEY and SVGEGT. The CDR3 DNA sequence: TGTGCCAGCAGTTACTCGACGTCCAGACCCTCTGTGGCCAACTTCCTGACTTTC. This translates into CASSYSTSRPSVANFLTF.

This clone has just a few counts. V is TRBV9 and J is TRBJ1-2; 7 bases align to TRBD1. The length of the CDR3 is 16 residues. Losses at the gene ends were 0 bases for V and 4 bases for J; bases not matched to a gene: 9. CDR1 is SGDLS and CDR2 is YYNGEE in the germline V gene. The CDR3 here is CASSVGAGGRSYGYTF. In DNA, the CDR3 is TGTGCCAGCAGCGTAGGGGCAGGGGGAAGGAGCTATGGCTACACCTTC.

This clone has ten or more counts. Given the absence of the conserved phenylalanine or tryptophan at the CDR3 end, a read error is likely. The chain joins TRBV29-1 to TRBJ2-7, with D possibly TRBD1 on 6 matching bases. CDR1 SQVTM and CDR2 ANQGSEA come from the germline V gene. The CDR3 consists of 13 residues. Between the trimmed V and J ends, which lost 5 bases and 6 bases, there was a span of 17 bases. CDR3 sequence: CSVLSRGGFEQYL. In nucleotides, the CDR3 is TGCAGCGTTCTCTCCAGGGGTGGTTTCGAGCAGTACCTC.

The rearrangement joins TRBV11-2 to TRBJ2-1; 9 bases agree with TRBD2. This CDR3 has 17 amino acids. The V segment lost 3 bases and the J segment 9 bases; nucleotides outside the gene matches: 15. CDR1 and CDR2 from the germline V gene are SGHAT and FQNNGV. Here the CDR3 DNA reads TGTGCCAGCAGCTTGTGGGGAGCGGGAGGTCCAGGGTCTGAGCAGTTCTTC. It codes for CASSLWGAGGPGSEQFF.